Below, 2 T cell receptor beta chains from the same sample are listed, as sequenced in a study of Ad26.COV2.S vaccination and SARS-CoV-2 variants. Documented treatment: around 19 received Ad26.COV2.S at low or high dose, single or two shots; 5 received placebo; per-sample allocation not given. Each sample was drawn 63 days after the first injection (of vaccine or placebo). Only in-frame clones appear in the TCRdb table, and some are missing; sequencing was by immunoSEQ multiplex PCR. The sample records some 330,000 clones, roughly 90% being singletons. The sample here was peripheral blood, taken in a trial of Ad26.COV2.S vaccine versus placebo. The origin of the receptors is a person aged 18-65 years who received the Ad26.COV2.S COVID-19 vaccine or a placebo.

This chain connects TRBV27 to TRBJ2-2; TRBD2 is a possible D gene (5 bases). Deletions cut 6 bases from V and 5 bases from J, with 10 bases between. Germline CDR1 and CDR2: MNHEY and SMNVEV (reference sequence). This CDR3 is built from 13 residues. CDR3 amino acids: CASRPTGTGELFF. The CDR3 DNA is TGTGCCAGCAGACCGACGGGAACCGGGGAGCTGTTTTTT.

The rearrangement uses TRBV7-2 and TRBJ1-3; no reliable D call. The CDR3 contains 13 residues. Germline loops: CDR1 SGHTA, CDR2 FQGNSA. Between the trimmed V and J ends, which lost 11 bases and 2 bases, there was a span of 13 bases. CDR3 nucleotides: TGTGCCTGCGCTAGCCTGCCTGGAAACACCATATATTTT. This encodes CACASLPGNTIYF.